Following are 30 T cell receptor beta chains from one sample sequenced in a study of vaccination effects on CD4 cells after COVID-19. These receptors have no known antigen. After less than twelve days in culture, the CD4+ T cells were isolated. The data were produced by immunoSEQ multiplex PCR, yet TCRdb's version contains in-frame clones alone and is incomplete. The sample contains 45,000 or so clones, roughly 76% of which appear only once. This sample comprised CD4+ T cells from PBMCs cultured without peptide, obtained before COVID-19 vaccination. These receptors all come from a human donor who had a prior SARS-CoV-2 infection.

The genes are TRBV7-9 and TRBJ1-6; D perhaps matches TRBD1 (6 bases). Per germline, CDR1 SEHNR and CDR2 FQNEAQ (reference sequence). V lost 0 bases to trimming and J lost 8 bases, with 11 bases between them. The CDR3 consists of 15 residues. This chain's CDR3 is CASSLADGGDSPLHF. Written as DNA, the CDR3 is TGTGCCAGCAGCTTAGCAGACGGGGGCGATTCACCCCTCCACTTT.

This chain links TRBV6-5 with TRBJ2-7, with 7 positions matching TRBD2. J lost 0 bases, V lost 10 bases, and 12 bases had no gene match. CDR1 and CDR2 (germline): MNHEY, SVGAGI. This CDR3 spans 15 amino acids. The CDR3 DNA is TGTGCCACCGAACGCGGGCTAGCGGACTCCTACGAGCAGTACTTC. It encodes CATERGLADSYEQYF.

The chain carries TRBV11-3 and TRBJ2-7, with TRBD1 matching over 8 bases. Per the germline V gene, CDR1 is SGHNT and CDR2 is YENEEA. Losses at the gene ends were 2 bases for V and 2 bases for J; bases not matched to a gene: 11. The CDR3 length is 17 residues. The CDR3 nucleotides read TGTGCCAGCAGCTTATCGGTTTGGGGGACAGGAACCTACGAGCAGTACTTC. The encoded protein is CASSLSVWGTGTYEQYF.

CDR3 DNA sequence: TGTGCCAGCAGCTTAAGAGTGACAGGGGTGGGAAACACCATATATTTT. This translates into CASSLRVTGVGNTIYF. The chain uses TRBV7-2 and TRBJ1-3; 8 bases align to TRBD1. Germline-derived CDR1 and CDR2 are SGHTA and FQGNSA. CDR3 length: 16 residues. V lost 2 bases to trimming and J lost 4 bases; unmatched junction nucleotides: 7.

The rearrangement uses TRBV18 and TRBJ1-1; 7 bases are a match to TRBD1. Unmatched junction bases numbered 6, after V lost 3 bases and J lost 5 bases. The germline CDR1 and CDR2 sequences are KGHSH and LQKENI. The CDR3 has 14 amino acids. CDR3 in amino acids: CASSPTGPTTEAFF. The CDR3 DNA reads as TGTGCCAGCTCACCGACAGGGCCGACAACTGAAGCTTTCTTT.

The chain recombines TRBV19 with TRBJ2-7; D may be TRBD2 (6 bases). The germline V gene encodes CDR1 LNHDA and CDR2 SQIVND (reference sequence). This CDR3 is built from 16 residues. Trimming shortened V by 1 base and J by 2 bases, and 15 bases separated the two germline ends. CDR3 protein: CASSIARGSEAYEQYF. The CDR3, as DNA: TGTGCCAGTAGTATAGCGCGGGGTAGTGAGGCCTACGAGCAGTACTTC.

V usage is TRBV7-2 and J usage is TRBJ2-5; D tentatively reads TRBD1 or TRBD2 (6 bases each). V was trimmed by 6 bases and J by 2 bases, leaving 10 bases between them. The length of the CDR3 is 13 residues. Per germline, CDR1 SGHTA and CDR2 FQGNSA. This chain's CDR3 is CASRQGGQETQYF. Here the CDR3 DNA reads TGTGCCAGCAGGCAAGGGGGGCAAGAGACCCAGTACTTC.

This chain uses TRBV19 with TRBJ2-1; D uncertain. The V gene's germline CDR1 is LNHDA and CDR2 SQIVND (reference sequence). The ends were cut back, 7 bases at V and 2 bases at J, with 12 bases in the middle. The CDR3 runs to 14 residues. Written as DNA, the CDR3 is TGTGCCAGTAAGGCCGGGCCAGCCTACAATGAGCAGTTCTTC. This codes for CASKAGPAYNEQFF.

This clone was recorded a few times. The J gene is TRBJ2-2, the V gene TRBV19, with D perhaps TRBD1 or TRBD2 (6 bases each). The CDR3 spans 16 residues. The V gene lost 5 bases and the J gene lost 2 bases, with 15 bases spanning the gap. Germline V gene lookup returns CDR1 LNHDA and CDR2 SQIVND (reference sequence). This CDR3 reads CASSPQPGANTGELFF. The CDR3 DNA is TGTGCCAGTAGTCCTCAACCGGGGGCCAACACCGGGGAGCTGTTTTTT.

The V and J genes are TRBV6-6 and TRBJ2-7; D is unclear. CDR3 length: 15 amino acids. V was trimmed by 0 bases and J by 0 bases, leaving 9 bases between them. The germline V gene has CDR1 MNHNY and CDR2 SVGAGI (reference sequence). Written as DNA, the CDR3 is TGTGCCAGCAGTTACTCCCCTATACACTCCTACGAGCAGTACTTC. As protein: CASSYSPIHSYEQYF.

CDR3 sequence (DNA): TGCAGCGTTTCCTGGGTGAACACCGGGGAGCTGTTTTTT. Translation gives CSVSWVNTGELFF. The rearrangement links TRBV29-1 to TRBJ2-2; D is undetermined. V gave up 5 bases and J gave up 1 base, with 8 bases separating them. The CDR3 consists of 13 residues. CDR1 is SQVTM, CDR2 ANQGSEA, per germline.

V is TRBV13 and J is TRBJ2-1; no clear D gene. Germline V CDR1 and CDR2: PRHDT, FYEKMQ (reference sequence). V lost 2 bases and J 1 base, leaving 0 bases between the germline ends. This CDR3 has 12 residues. CDR3 bases: TGTGCCAGCAGCTTATCCTACAATGAGCAGTTCTTC. Protein sequence: CASSLSYNEQFF.

The J gene is TRBJ2-4, the V gene TRBV11-3; D possibly matches TRBD1 or TRBD2 (5 bases each). Looked up from germline, CDR1 is SGHNT and CDR2 is YENEEA. The length of the CDR3 is 18 residues. V was cut by 5 bases and J by 0 bases, with 20 bases left in between. The CDR3 loop is CASSAGTADLLAKNIQYF. The CDR3 nucleotides are TGTGCCAGCAGCGCCGGGACGGCGGATTTACTAGCCAAAAACATTCAGTACTTC.

The chain uses TRBV11-2 and TRBJ2-1; D may be TRBD2 (6 bases). Germline assignment: CDR1 SGHAT and CDR2 FQNNGV. The CDR3 contains 19 residues. Trimming took 3 bases from V and 0 from J, leaving 21 bases between them. The CDR3 DNA reads TGTGCCAGCAGCTTGTGGCGGGGCAGACTTCCTAGCTCCTACAATGAGCAGTTCTTC. It yields the protein CASSLWRGRLPSSYNEQFF. Using reference TRBV11-2 and TRBJ2-1 for the parts outside the CDR3, the full variable domain is EAGVAQSPRYKIIEKRQSVAFWCNPISGHATLYWYQQILGQGPKLLIQFQNNGVVDDSQLPKDRFSAERLKGVDSTLKIQPAKLEDSAVYLCASSLWRGRLPSSYNEQFFGPGTRLTVL.

This clone was recorded only once. The chain has TRBV15 and TRBJ1-2; tentative D call: TRBD1 (5 bases). V was trimmed by 0 bases and J by 5 bases, leaving 13 bases between them. The V gene's germline CDR1 is LNHNV and CDR2 YYDKDF (reference sequence). This CDR3 has 15 residues. CDR3 in amino acids: CATSRDPGGRYGYTF. In DNA, the CDR3 is TGTGCCACCAGCAGAGATCCTGGGGGGAGGTATGGCTACACCTTC.

V is TRBV5-5 and J is TRBJ2-7; D is possibly TRBD1 or TRBD2 (5 bases each). Trimming took off 0 bases at V and 6 bases at J, with 16 bases between the two ends. Per the germline V gene, CDR1 is SGHKS and CDR2 is YYEKEE (reference sequence). The CDR3 runs 15 residues. CDR3 sequence (DNA): TGTGCCAGCAGCTTGGAATGGGGGATCCGGCTCGAGCAGTACTTC. Residues: CASSLEWGIRLEQYF.

V usage is TRBV6-1 and J usage is TRBJ2-2, with D uncertain. Germline V gene lookup returns CDR1 MNHNS and CDR2 SASEGT. Trimming took 3 bases from V and 0 from J, leaving 2 bases between them. The CDR3 length is 13 residues. CDR3 nucleotide sequence: TGTGCCAGCAGTGACACGAACACCGGGGAGCTGTTTTTT. Its protein is CASSDTNTGELFF.

This clone was detected only a few times. The V and J genes are TRBV6-2 or TRBV6-3 and TRBJ1-1; D remains unclear. The CDR3 covers 13 residues. Trimming took 4 bases from V and 4 from J, leaving 10 bases between them. CDR1 is MNHEY, CDR2 SVGEGT, per germline. In DNA, the CDR3 is TGTGCCAGCAGTTCTATAAGAGGCACTGAAGCTTTCTTT. The encoded protein is CASSSIRGTEAFF.

This chain links TRBV5-1 with TRBJ2-1; D possibly matches TRBD1 or TRBD2 (5 bases each). This CDR3 has 14 residues. Germline CDR1 is SGHRS and CDR2 is YFSETQ. Trimming left V 3 bases short and J 9 bases short, with 16 bases between. The CDR3 sequence is CASSSGPHQGEQFF. The CDR3, as DNA: TGCGCCAGCAGCTCGGGACCCCATCAAGGTGAGCAGTTCTTC.

The rearrangement joins TRBV5-6 to TRBJ2-5; perhaps TRBD2 as D (6 bases). The CDR3 has 13 amino acids. V was pared by 4 bases and J by 1 base, with 8 bases between. The germline gives CDR1 SGHDT, CDR2 YYEEEE. The CDR3 protein is CASSGGFQETQYF. The CDR3 bases are TGTGCCAGCAGCGGGGGGTTCCAAGAGACCCAGTACTTC. The entire variable domain, with the rest obtained from reference TRBV5-6 and TRBJ2-5, is as follows: DAGVTQSPTHLIKTRGQQVTLRCSPKSGHDTVSWYQQALGQGPQFIFQYYEEEERQRGNFPDRFSGHQFPNYSSELNVNALLLGDSALYLCASSGGFQETQYFGPGTRLLVL.

The gene calls are TRBV5-4 and TRBJ2-7, with TRBD2 matching over 7 bases. This CDR3 comprises 16 residues. J was trimmed by 4 bases and V by 3 bases; bases with no gene match: 13. Germline CDR1 SGHNT, CDR2 YYREEE (reference sequence). The CDR3 sequence is CASSSNSGRSGYEQYF. CDR3 in DNA: TGTGCCAGCAGCTCCAATAGCGGGCGAAGCGGGTACGAGCAGTACTTC.

The rearrangement uses TRBV7-8 and TRBJ1-5; 10 bases are a match to TRBD1. The CDR3 extends over 14 amino acids. V was clipped by 3 bases and J by 6 bases; unmatched bases: 2. Germline V lookup: CDR1 SGHVS, CDR2 FQNEAQ. CDR3 residues: CASSFGTGAQPQHF. The CDR3 DNA is TGTGCCAGCAGCTTCGGGACAGGGGCTCAGCCCCAGCATTTT.

This clone came up a few times. V is TRBV6-6 and J is TRBJ1-2, with D maybe TRBD1 (5 bases). Germline lookup yields CDR1 MNHNY and CDR2 SVGAGI (reference sequence). CDR3 length: 11 amino acids. The ends were cut back, 7 bases at V and 5 bases at J, with 8 bases in the middle. This CDR3 reads CASTGDYGYTF. CDR3 sequence (DNA): TGTGCCAGCACGGGGGATTATGGCTACACCTTC.

This clone was seen just once. The chain has TRBV7-2 and TRBJ1-2; 8 bases match TRBD1. The CDR3 totals 13 residues. CDR1 is SGHTA, CDR2 FQGNSA, per germline. V was clipped by 4 bases and J by 8 bases; unmatched bases: 6. The CDR3 sequence: CASSYGTGVGYTF. Written as DNA, the CDR3 is TGTGCCAGCAGCTATGGGACAGGAGTCGGCTACACCTTC.

The chain employs TRBV24-1 and TRBJ1-2; TRBD1 matches at 7 bases. Germline CDR1 KGHDR, CDR2 SFDVKD. V lost 7 bases, J lost 3 bases, and 7 bases stayed unmatched. CDR3 length: 14 residues. DNA for the CDR3: TGTGCCACCAGGGGGTCCGGGACAGACTATGGCTACACCTTC. Its translation: CATRGSGTDYGYTF.

This clone was observed a single time. The rearrangement uses TRBV5-1 and TRBJ1-1; the D is unclear. The germline V gene encodes CDR1 SGHRS and CDR2 YFSETQ. This CDR3 spans 14 amino acids. The V and J ends lost 0 bases and 2 bases respectively, with 8 bases between them. The CDR3 here is CASSLAYSNTEAFF. CDR3 nucleotides: TGCGCCAGCAGCTTGGCCTACAGCAACACTGAAGCTTTCTTT.

The chain is built from TRBV4-2 and TRBJ2-7; TRBD2 aligns across 7 bases. Germline lookup yields CDR1 LGHNA and CDR2 YNFKEQ. Unmatched junction bases numbered 16, after V lost 4 bases and J lost 7 bases. The CDR3 runs 16 residues. The CDR3 DNA reads as TGTGCCAGCAGCCGGACGACGGGACTAAGCTCTGTGGAGCAGTACTTC. It specifies CASSRTTGLSSVEQYF.

This sequence joins TRBV6-5 and TRBJ2-7; 8 bases align to TRBD2. Germline loops: CDR1 MNHEY, CDR2 SVGAGI. The V and J ends lost 2 bases and 0 bases, in that order; junction bases with no gene match: 3. The CDR3 is made up of 15 amino acids. The CDR3 bases are TGTGCCAGCAGTTACCTAGCGGGTAGCTCCTACGAGCAGTACTTC. Translated: CASSYLAGSSYEQYF.

The chain combines TRBV2 with TRBJ2-3; 9 bases line up with TRBD2. The CDR3 is 20 residues long. The V and J ends lost 4 bases and 0 bases, in that order; junction bases with no gene match: 17. CDR1 is SNHLY and CDR2 is FYNNEI in the germline V gene. The CDR3 DNA is TGTGCCAGCAGTGGCGGGGTACTAAGCGGGGGGCACACTAGCACAGATACGCAGTATTTT. Its translation: CASSGGVLSGGHTSTDTQYF. Variable domain in full (rest from reference TRBV2 and TRBJ2-3): EPEVTQTPSHQVTQMGQEVILRCVPISNHLYFYWYRQILGQKVEFLVSFYNNEISEKSEIFDDQFSVERPDGSNFTLKIRSTKLEDSAMYFCASSGGVLSGGHTSTDTQYFGPGTRLTVL.

The rearrangement links TRBV5-5 to TRBJ2-7; 10 bases agree with TRBD1. The CDR3 is 16 residues long. Germline values: CDR1 SGHKS, CDR2 YYEKEE (reference sequence). V lost 1 base to trimming and J lost 3 bases; unmatched junction nucleotides: 7. The CDR3 DNA is TGTGCCAGCAGCTTGTCCTGGACAGGGGGACTCTACGAGCAGTACTTC. Protein sequence: CASSLSWTGGLYEQYF. The complete variable domain, with remaining parts taken from reference TRBV5-5 and TRBJ2-7, reads DAGVTQSPTHLIKTRGQQVTLRCSPISGHKSVSWYQQVLGQGPQFIFQYYEKEERGRGNFPDRFSARQFPNYSSELNVNALLLGDSALYLCASSLSWTGGLYEQYFGPGTRLTVT.